The 14 T cell receptor beta chains below all came from one sample that was sequenced in a study of blood T cells in healthy people across ages. Alongside a J-beta primer mix, a sample-barcoded 5' primer served in a second PCR lasting 7 to 11 cycles. TCRdb re-analysed the 5' RACE reads in MiXCR, keeping a single row per CDR3 protein. The table lists more than 1.4 million distinct CDR3 sequences, roughly 40% of them singletons. The sample was blood. The origin of the receptors is a woman between 18 and 29 years old in good health.

This clonotype appeared a few times. The V gene is TRBV10-3, the J gene TRBJ1-2; the D is unclear. Trimming removed 5 bases at V and 2 bases at J, with 6 bases between. The germline V gene has CDR1 ENHRY and CDR2 SYGVKD. CDR3 length: 12 residues. The CDR3 coding sequence is TGTGCCATCAGTACCTCCAACTATGGCTACACCTTC. Translation: CAISTSNYGYTF.

The rearrangement uses TRBV29-1 and TRBJ2-1, with 11 bases fitting TRBD2. Per germline, CDR1 SQVTM and CDR2 ANQGSEA. The junction had 16 bases not matched to a gene; V was cut back by 7 bases and J by 8 bases. This CDR3 spans 16 amino acids. The DNA for the CDR3 is TGCAGCGCTGTGACTAGCGGGGAGACCCTTATACATGAGCAGTTCTTC. It translates to CSAVTSGETLIHEQFF.

The V call is TRBV6-5, the J call TRBJ2-7, with TRBD2 matching over 13 bases. The junction had 9 bases not matched to a gene; V was cut back by 2 bases and J by 2 bases. This CDR3 is built from 18 residues. Germline V gives CDR1 MNHEY, CDR2 SVGAGI. In nucleotides, the CDR3 is TGTGCCAGCAGTTACCTTCGTACCGGGACTAGCGGGGCCTACGAGCAGTACTTC. Protein product: CASSYLRTGTSGAYEQYF.

The chain employs TRBV6-5 and TRBJ1-6; tentative D call: TRBD1 (5 bases). This CDR3 contains 15 residues. Trimming took 6 bases from V and 6 from J, leaving 15 bases between them. CDR1 is MNHEY and CDR2 is SVGAGI in the germline V gene. CDR3 amino acids: CASRGGAPVNSPLHF. The CDR3 DNA reads TGTGCCAGCAGGGGAGGGGCTCCGGTTAATTCACCCCTCCACTTT.

The chain combines TRBV20-1 with TRBJ2-7, with TRBD2 matching 13 bases. The CDR3 runs 16 residues. Germline V CDR1 and CDR2: DFQATT, SNEGSKA (reference sequence). With V trimmed by 2 bases and J by 2 bases, 6 bases remained unmatched. The CDR3 bases are TGCAGTGCTAGACCGCGCGGACTAGCGGGGGCCTACGAGCAGTACTTC. Protein sequence: CSARPRGLAGAYEQYF.

About this clonotype: A much larger clonotype is one base distant, so this may be a read error. This chain uses TRBV29-1 with TRBJ2-7; the D gene is possibly TRBD2 (6 bases). CDR3 size: 15 residues. The ends were cut back, 2 bases at V and 7 bases at J, with 21 bases in the middle. Germline V lookup: CDR1 SQVTM, CDR2 ANQGSEA. Here the CDR3 reads CSVERRLVENNEQYF. DNA for the CDR3: TGCAGCGTTGAAAGGCGACTAGTGGAAAACAATGAGCAGTACTTC.

V gene TRBV18 combines with J gene TRBJ1-6; D is unclear. The CDR3 totals 15 residues. Germline V gene lookup returns CDR1 KGHSH and CDR2 LQKENI. Trimming took 5 bases from V and 0 from J, leaving 8 bases between them. CDR3 coding DNA: TGTGCCAGCTCAATCTCAAGCTCCTATAATTCACCCCTCCACTTT. This translates into CASSISSSYNSPLHF.

The chain recombines TRBV9 with TRBJ2-2; D call uncertain. Germline CDR1 is SGDLS and CDR2 is YYNGEE. With 5 bases removed from V and 4 bases from J, the gap between germline ends came to 9 bases. The CDR3 sequence is 13 residues long. The CDR3 here is CASRDPCTGELFF. The CDR3 bases are TGTGCCAGCAGGGACCCATGCACCGGGGAGCTGTTTTTT.

This clonotype occurred a few times. At one of its ends the junction is not consistent with the germline gene, which may arise from a read error. The rearrangement uses TRBV7-3 and TRBJ2-1, with TRBD1 matching 8 bases. The CDR3 has 15 residues. CDR1 is SGHTA, CDR2 FQGTGA, per germline. CDR3 sequence: CVSSSPGGTGNEQFF. The CDR3 DNA is TGTGTCAGCAGCTCCCCAGGGGGCACGGGGAATGAGCAGTTCTTC. Based on the CDR3 plus reference TRBV7-3 and TRBJ2-1, the full variable domain is GAGVSQTPSNKVTEKGKYVELRCDPISGHTALYWYRQSLGQGPEFLIYFQGTGAADDSGLPNDRFFAVRPEGSVSTLKIQRTERGDSAVYLCVSSSPGGTGNEQFFGPGTRLTVL.

This clonotype was recorded many times. This chain connects TRBV6-5 to TRBJ1-4; D is ambiguous. Per germline, CDR1 MNHEY and CDR2 SVGAGI. The CDR3 is 14 amino acids. The V end lost 0 bases, the J end lost 3 bases, and 5 bases lay between the germline ends. CDR3 DNA sequence: TGTGCCAGCAGTTACTCGGAAGCTAATGAAAAACTGTTTTTT. It codes for CASSYSEANEKLFF.

In this sample, this clonotype turned up a few times. V usage is TRBV4-2 and J usage is TRBJ1-6, with D uncertain. V gave up 0 bases and J gave up 3 bases, with 9 bases separating them. Germline CDR1 reads LGHNA; CDR2 reads YNFKEQ. The CDR3 runs to 16 residues. The CDR3 DNA is TGTGCCAGCAGCCAAGATCCCGGGGACTATAATTCACCCCTCCACTTT. This translates into CASSQDPGDYNSPLHF.

As to this clonotype: A read error may produce the germline difference seen at one junction end. The CDR3: CAGSLGGTTWNGYTF. The CDR3 DNA is TGCGCCGGCAGCTTGGGGGGGACCACCTGGAATGGCTACACCTTC. This chain joins TRBV5-1 and TRBJ1-2, with a possible D match to TRBD1 (5 bases). The CDR3 runs to 15 residues. Per the germline V gene, CDR1 is SGHRS and CDR2 is YFSETQ. The whole variable domain, remainder taken from reference TRBV5-1 and TRBJ1-2, is KAGVTQTPRYLIKTRGQQVTLSCSPISGHRSVSWYQQTPGQGLQFLFEYFSETQRNKGNFPGRFSGRQFSNSRSEMNVSTLELGDSALYLCAGSLGGTTWNGYTFGSGTRLTVV.

V gene TRBV6-2 or TRBV6-3 combines with J gene TRBJ2-3, with 10 nucleotides matching TRBD2. V lost 2 bases and J lost 5; bases outside the gene matches: 7. The V gene's germline CDR1 is MNHEY and CDR2 SVGEGT. The CDR3 contains 16 residues. CDR3 sequence: CASSYGVAGGRDTQYF. The CDR3 DNA reads TGTGCCAGCAGTTACGGGGTAGCGGGGGGACGAGATACGCAGTATTTT.

The chain combines TRBV20-1 with TRBJ2-5; D gene ambiguous. Per germline, CDR1 DFQATT and CDR2 SNEGSKA (reference sequence). CDR3 size: 14 residues. The V end lost 6 bases, the J end lost 0 bases, and 14 bases lay between the germline ends. The CDR3 DNA follows: TGCAGTGCCCCCCTTCCCGGTAACCAAGAGACCCAGTACTTC. It codes for CSAPLPGNQETQYF.